These 5 T cell receptor beta chains share one sample of origin, sequenced in a study of blood T cell repertoires in COVID-19. This table comes from immunoSEQ multiplex PCR, and its TCRdb copy is limited to in-frame clones, with some not included. The profile covers 180,000 or so clones, with more than 75% appearing a single time and over 3.5% taken by the ten largest. The material sequenced was peripheral blood. Receptors originate from a man between 18 and 29 years old with active or convalescent COVID-19.

The chain is built from TRBV21-1 and TRBJ2-3; the DNA was not used to check the table's D call, TRBD2. TRBV21-1 is termed a pseudogene. The CDR3 contains 18 residues. CDR3 protein: CASSNHIVEGLAEDTQYF. CDR3 coding DNA: TGTGCCAGCAGCAATCACATTGTCGAGGGACTAGCTGAAGATACGCAGTATTTT.

The V gene is TRBV5-8, the J gene TRBJ2-1, with 8 bases fitting TRBD1. The CDR3 loop spans 15 amino acids. The germline CDR1 and CDR2 sequences are SGHTS and YDEGEE. V lost 2 bases to trimming and J lost 6 bases; unmatched junction nucleotides: 7. The CDR3 DNA follows: TGTGCCAGCAGCTTTCTGGACAGGGACCTCAATGAGCAGTTCTTC. Translating gives CASSFLDRDLNEQFF. The whole variable domain, filled in from reference TRBV5-8 and TRBJ2-1, reads EAGVTQSPTHLIKTRGQQATLRCSPISGHTSVYWYQQALGLGLQFLLWYDEGEERNRGNFPPRFSGRQFPNYSSELNVNALELEDSALYLCASSFLDRDLNEQFFGPGTRLTVL.

This chain connects TRBV2 to TRBJ2-7; no definite D call. Trimming took off 4 bases at V and 0 bases at J, with 4 bases between the two ends. Germline CDR1 is SNHLY and CDR2 is FYNNEI. This CDR3 region has 12 residues. The CDR3, as DNA: TGTGCCAGCAGTGTTAGCTCCTACGAGCAGTACGTC. Translating gives CASSVSSYEQYV.

The chain carries TRBV18 and TRBJ1-1, with D possibly matching TRBD1 (6 bases). This CDR3 spans 15 amino acids. Germline V gives CDR1 KGHSH, CDR2 LQKENI. The V end was cut by 4 bases, the J end by 4 bases, with 16 bases between. CDR3 in DNA: TGTGCCAGCTCACGGGATGGGGGCGCGGGCACTGAAGCTTTCTTT. Translating gives CASSRDGGAGTEAFF.

The rearrangement links TRBV15 to TRBJ1-2; no clear D gene. CDR1 is LNHNV, CDR2 YYDKDF, per germline (reference sequence). The V and J ends lost 1 base and 0 bases respectively, with 18 bases between them. This CDR3 contains 18 residues. The CDR3 nucleotides read TGTGCCACCAGCAGAGGGTTCTTTCATGACGGAGCTAACTATGGCTACACCTTC. It specifies CATSRGFFHDGANYGYTF. Together with reference TRBV15 and TRBJ1-2, the CDR3 gives the full variable domain: DAMVIQNPRYQVTQFGKPVTLSCSQTLNHNVMYWYQQKSSQAPKLLFHYYDKDFNNEADTPDNFQSRRPNTSFCFLDIRSPGLGDTAMYLCATSRGFFHDGANYGYTFGSGTRLTVV.